This note documents a single T cell receptor beta chain sequence. The antigen remains unidentified. This record comes from a study of Ad26.COV2.S vaccination and SARS-CoV-2 variants. Whole-study findings and limits: People who got the vaccine had more spike-specific TCR breadth than people who got placebo.

Measured with immunoSEQ multiplex PCR; TCRdb has only the in-frame clones, and not every one. The data show over 400,000 clones, with 80% to 95% seen just once and over 1.5% held by the top ten. Germline V lookup: CDR1 SGHKS, CDR2 YYEKEE (reference sequence). The CDR3 contains 17 residues. V lost 3 bases to trimming and J lost 0 bases, with 16 bases between them. As to treatment: around 19 received Ad26.COV2.S at low or high dose, single or two shots; several received placebo; per-sample allocation not given. Collection of samples fell on day 63 after the first vaccine or placebo injection. A Boston adult aged 18-55 years was the donor. What was given as vaccine was an Ad26 vector encoding Wuhan-strain SARS-CoV-2 spike.

The genes are TRBV5-5 and TRBJ1-5; D is perhaps TRBD1 (5 bases). This sequence was found in a person between 18 and 60 years old who received the Ad26.COV2.S COVID-19 vaccine or a placebo. The sample in question was peripheral blood, obtained in a trial of Ad26.COV2.S vaccine versus placebo. CDR3 sequence: CASSSTYGQYSNQPQHF. The CDR3 bases are TGTGCCAGCAGCTCGACTTATGGACAATATAGCAATCAGCCCCAGCATTTT. The whole variable domain, remainder taken from reference TRBV5-5 and TRBJ1-5, is DAGVTQSPTHLIKTRGQQVTLRCSPISGHKSVSWYQQVLGQGPQFIFQYYEKEERGRGNFPDRFSARQFPNYSSELNVNALLLGDSALYLCASSSTYGQYSNQPQHFGDGTRLSIL.